The clone carrying this TCR beta chain was seen only a few times. Its antigen is not identified. The study reverse transcribed the entire isolated RNA, so it sequenced expressed TCRB transcripts. Some clones are missing from TCRdb's copy, which holds only in-frame ones; the method was immunoSEQ multiplex PCR. The sample has roughly 260,000 clones; approximately 10% are singletons. This specimen comes from a study of beta chain features in type 1 diabetes. Study outcomes and limitations: Junctions at VDJ sites from type 1 diabetes patients had fewer insertions and more deletions. TCRB CDR3 length was moderately but significantly reduced in all four CD4+ subsets of Type 1 diabetes patients.

The V gene lost 2 bases and the J gene lost 3 bases, with 11 bases spanning the gap. CDR3 size: 14 residues. Germline CDR1 is LGHNA and CDR2 is YSLEER. V usage is TRBV4-3 and J usage is TRBJ2-7, with TRBD1 as a possible D gene (6 bases). This clonotype originated in a man aged 25-40 years with type 1 diabetes. The material sequenced was naive CD4+ T cells from blood. Here the CDR3 reads CASSQWQGSYEQYF. The CDR3 nucleotides are TGCGCCAGCAGCCAATGGCAGGGGAGCTACGAGCAGTACTTC.